This T cell receptor (beta chain) is drawn from a study of T-cell memory formation after mild COVID-19. This clonotype came up a few times. TCRdb re-analysed the 5' RACE reads in MiXCR, keeping a single row per CDR3 protein. The profile covers approximately 150,000 distinct CDR3 sequences, with about 6% appearing a single time and about 1.9% taken by the ten largest. Germline lookup yields CDR1 LNHNV and CDR2 YYDKDF (reference sequence). The CDR3 extends over 15 amino acids. V was clipped by 6 bases and J by 6 bases; unmatched bases: 9. The TCR sequence derives from an adult woman who had mild COVID-19 (a few samples of this study predate the infection). Cell type and time point are not known. Sample: PBMCs or a T cell subset sorted from them (not recorded which). The J gene is TRBJ2-1, the V gene TRBV15; 9 nucleotides line up with TRBD1. In DNA form, the CDR3 reads TGTGCCACCAGAAGGACAGGGGAAAAGGGCAATGAGCAGTTCTTC. Its protein is CATRRTGEKGNEQFF. Supplemented by reference TRBV15 and TRBJ2-1, the full variable domain reads DAMVIQNPRYQVTQFGKPVTLSCSQTLNHNVMYWYQQKSSQAPKLLFHYYDKDFNNEADTPDNFQSRRPNTSFCFLDIRSPGLGDTAMYLCATRRTGEKGNEQFFGPGTRLTVL.